The rows below give T cell receptor beta chains drawn from one sample of a study of blood T cell dynamics during melanoma immunotherapy. Assay: immunoSEQ multiplex PCR; the TCRdb copy retains only in-frame clones and omits some. The sample shows 10,000 to 13,000 clones, roughly 84% of them seen only once. Sample: blood, taken from a patient treated with checkpoint blockade. These receptors were collected from a human donor with melanoma. Both conserved end residues are part of each CDR3. The order of the fields is V gene, J gene, D gene, clone size, CDR3 protein, CDR3 DNA. A D gene is named only where the DNA matches it firmly. Some rows have no size entry. The others give once, few or many, or a class for an expanded clone.

TRBV4-1	TRBJ2-5	TRBD2	-	CASSQGASGGASGETQYF	TGCGCCAGCAGCCAAGGGGCTAGCGGGGGGGCCTCGGGAGAGACCCAGTACTTC
TRBV5-4	TRBJ2-5	TRBD2	-	CASSPTRGGVETQYF	TGTGCCAGCAGCCCGACGCGGGGGGGCGTCGAGACCCAGTACTTC
TRBV7-9	TRBJ2-3	TRBD2	-	CASSSVTSGASDTQYF	TGTGCCAGCAGCTCCGTGACTAGCGGGGCCTCAGATACGCAGTATTTT
TRBV7-9	TRBJ2-3	-	-	CAGAGTLSTDTQYF	TGTGCCGGGGCCGGGACTCTCTCCACAGATACGCAGTATTTT
TRBV18	TRBJ1-2	TRBD1	-	CASSPLMAGQGLTGDGYTF	TGTGCCAGCTCACCACTGATGGCGGGACAGGGATTAACAGGTGATGGCTACACCTTC
TRBV7-2	TRBJ1-5	TRBD1	once	CASSSQGDQPQHF	TGTGCCAGCAGCTCCCAGGGGGATCAGCCCCAGCATTTT
TRBV15	TRBJ1-4	TRBD1	-	CATSREGQGGEKLFF	TGTGCCACCAGCAGAGAAGGACAGGGTGGGGAAAAACTGTTTTTT
TRBV7-8	TRBJ2-1	-	-	CASSLWARGRSYNEQFF	TGTGCCAGCAGCTTATGGGCCAGGGGTCGCTCCTACAATGAGCAGTTCTTC
TRBV7-6	TRBJ2-3	-	-	CASSWSFSTDTQYF	TGTGCCAGCAGCTGGTCTTTTAGTACGGATACGCAGTATTTT
TRBV6-1	TRBJ2-1	-	-	CASSEIEGTPRAEQFF	TGTGCCAGCAGTGAGATCGAGGGGACCCCGAGAGCTGAGCAGTTCTTC
TRBV7-2	TRBJ1-6	-	few	CASSLANSPLHF	TGTGCCAGCAGCTTAGCCAATTCACCCCTCCACTTT
TRBV10-3	TRBJ1-5	TRBD1	once	CAISQTGGASQPQHF	TGTGCCATCAGCCAAACAGGGGGCGCGAGTCAGCCCCAGCATTTT
TRBV2	TRBJ1-5	-	-	CASSDEAHQPQHF	TGTGCCAGCAGTGACGAGGCCCATCAGCCCCAGCATTTT
TRBV4-2	TRBJ2-7	-	-	CASSQDATRPLSREQYF	TGTGCCAGCAGCCAAGATGCGACTAGACCGCTTTCGCGTGAGCAGTACTTC
TRBV6-4	TRBJ1-4	TRBD1	-	CASSKGTGSNEKLFF	TGTGCCAGCAGTAAAGGGACAGGGTCTAATGAAAAACTGTTTTTT
TRBV19	TRBJ2-5	-	-	CASTPSGSTKETQYF	TGTGCCAGTACCCCCAGCGGGTCCACCAAAGAGACCCAGTACTTC
TRBV11-1	TRBJ2-7	TRBD1	-	CASSQTTGSYEQYF	TGTGCCAGCAGCCAAACGACAGGGAGCTACGAGCAGTACTTC
TRBV6-5	TRBJ2-4	-	-	CASSYTSQTNIQYF	TGTGCCAGCAGTTACACTTCACAGACAAACATTCAGTACTTC
TRBV19	TRBJ2-2	TRBD1	-	CASSSQTGKSGELFF	TGTGCCAGTAGCTCTCAGACAGGGAAGTCCGGGGAGCTGTTTTTT
TRBV19	TRBJ1-2	-	once	CASSFWTDDYGYTF	TGTGCCAGTAGTTTTTGGACAGATGATTATGGCTACACCTTC
TRBV6-5	TRBJ1-6	TRBD1	-	CASSYRGLDSPLHF	TGTGCCAGCAGTTACAGGGGGCTTGATTCACCCCTCCACTTT
TRBV7-2	TRBJ1-6	-	-	CASSSRYFSSPLHF	TGTGCCAGCAGCTCCCGATACTTTTCCTCACCCCTCCACTTT
TRBV7-3	TRBJ2-4	-	-	CASSLGPASTIQYF	TGTGCCAGCAGCTTGGGACCAGCCTCCACTATTCAGTACTTC
TRBV11-2	TRBJ2-7	-	-	CASSLDRSRTYEQYF	TGTGCCAGCAGCTTAGATCGGAGCAGAACCTACGAGCAGTACTTC
TRBV6-6	TRBJ2-7	-	-	CASSYSEGYEQYF	TGTGCCAGCAGTTACTCGGAGGGCTACGAGCAGTACTTC
TRBV9	TRBJ2-5	-	-	CASRRQETQYF	TGTGCCAGCCGACGTCAAGAGACCCAGTACTTC
TRBV7-8	TRBJ2-4	TRBD1	-	CASSLALGETGSGIAKNIQYF	TGTGCCAGCAGCTTAGCGTTGGGGGAGACAGGGTCAGGTATAGCCAAAAACATTCAGTACTTC
TRBV11-2	TRBJ1-1	-	-	CASSPQAGTEAFF	TGTGCCAGCAGCCCTCAGGCCGGAACTGAAGCTTTCTTT
TRBV29-1	TRBJ1-1	-	few	CSVDSTGGNTEAFF	TGCAGCGTTGACTCGACAGGTGGGAACACTGAAGCTTTCTTT
TRBV28	TRBJ2-1	-	-	CASKRGRFVMDEQFF	TGTGCCAGCAAGAGGGGCAGATTTGTCATGGATGAGCAGTTCTTC
TRBV7-7	TRBJ2-2	TRBD1	-	CASSWDRDRGELFF	TGTGCCAGCAGCTGGGACAGGGATCGCGGGGAGCTGTTTTTT
TRBV7-2	TRBJ2-2	TRBD2	-	CASSLVGASGGYTGELFF	TGTGCCAGCAGCTTAGTTGGGGCTAGCGGGGGGTACACCGGGGAGCTGTTTTTT
TRBV2	TRBJ2-4	-	-	CASTLQGAKNIQYF	TGTGCCAGCACCCTTCAGGGGGCCAAAAACATTCAGTACTTC
TRBV6-5	TRBJ2-7	TRBD1	once	CASSETGQTYEQYF	TGTGCCAGCAGTGAAACGGGACAGACTTACGAGCAGTACTTC
TRBV9	TRBJ2-5	-	once	CASSATGGAETQYF	TGTGCCAGCAGCGCCACAGGGGGGGCGGAGACCCAGTACTTC